The 18 T cell receptor beta chains given below trace back to one sample, sequenced in a study of T cells in Graves' hyperthyroidism and ophthalmopathy. RNA transcripts were the template for amplifying TCR beta CDR3 regions. First-round RT-PCR with HTBI primers amplified the TCR CDR3 region. Via MiXCR, TCRdb re-called the multiplex PCR reads, giving one row per CDR3 protein. The profile shows hundreds of thousands of distinct CDR3 sequences, under 45% of them singletons. Sequencing was done on a sample of blood. The receptors stem from a woman between 40 and 55 years old with Graves' hyperthyroidism.

The rearrangement joins TRBV10-3 to TRBJ1-4; the D is unclear. CDR1 is ENHRY and CDR2 is SYGVKD in the germline V gene. V dropped 6 bases and J dropped 4 bases, with 6 bases sitting between them. The CDR3 covers 12 residues. For the CDR3, the DNA is TGTGCCATCAGACACGGTAATGAAAAACTGTTTTTT. Residues: CAIRHGNEKLFF.

This clonotype was counted only a few times. This rearrangement joins TRBV29-1 to TRBJ1-1; tentatively, D is TRBD1 (5 bases). V lost 6 bases and J lost 5, with 22 bases in between. The CDR3 is 15 residues long. Per the germline V gene, CDR1 is SQVTM and CDR2 is ANQGSEA. The CDR3 here is CSVPRLRGRGTEAFF. CDR3 DNA: TGCAGCGTCCCCCGGCTGCGGGGCCGCGGGACTGAAGCTTTCTTT.

The chain links TRBV20-1 to TRBJ2-5, with D tentatively TRBD1 (6 bases). The germline CDR1 and CDR2 sequences are DFQATT and SNEGSKA (reference sequence). The CDR3 sequence is 13 residues long. The CDR3 here is CRAGFGGPETQYF. The CDR3 DNA follows: TGCAGGGCCGGGTTTGGGGGCCCAGAGACCCAGTACTTC.

This clonotype has a handful of counts. The chain uses TRBV7-6 and TRBJ1-1; 8 bases agree with TRBD1. Germline-derived CDR1 and CDR2 are SGHVS and FNYEAQ. This CDR3 has 15 residues. J lost 2 bases, V lost 5 bases, and 7 bases had no gene match. As DNA, the CDR3 is TGTGCCAGCAGCCCCGAGACAGGGGAAAACACTGAAGCTTTCTTT. Protein: CASSPETGENTEAFF.

There are a few counts of this clonotype. This chain uses TRBV5-5 with TRBJ2-7, with D possibly TRBD1 on 6 matching bases. This CDR3 comprises 14 residues. V was clipped by 2 bases and J by 1 base, with 10 bases between them. The germline V gene has CDR1 SGHKS and CDR2 YYEKEE (reference sequence). The CDR3 sequence: CASSFSTGSYEQYF. DNA of the CDR3: TGTGCCAGCAGCTTCTCGACAGGATCCTACGAGCAGTACTTC.

The chain joins TRBV7-2 to TRBJ1-2; D gene uncertain. Germline CDR1 and CDR2: SGHTA and FQGNSA. The V gene lost 5 bases and the J gene lost 13 bases, with 26 bases spanning the gap. The CDR3 loop spans 15 amino acids. The CDR3 coding sequence is TGTGCCAGCAGCACCCGGACCAGGCTCCCCTATGTGTGCACCTTC. As protein: CASSTRTRLPYVCTF.

Of note for this clonotype: A read error may be the cause here, since a much bigger clone is one base away. The rearrangement uses TRBV14 and TRBJ2-7; 7 bases fit TRBD2. Trimming at V came to 0 bases and at J to 2 bases, leaving 1 base not matched to a gene. CDR1 SGHDN and CDR2 FVKESK come from the germline V gene. The CDR3 is 14 residues long. The CDR3 DNA follows: TGTGCCAGCAGCCAAGAGCGGGGGACCTACGAGCAGTACTTC. Its translation: CASSQERGTYEQYF.

The chain has TRBV7-2 and TRBJ2-7; possible D gene TRBD2, 5 bases. CDR3 length equals 15 residues. Germline lookup yields CDR1 SGHTA and CDR2 FQGNSA. V was cut by 4 bases and J by 2 bases, with 15 bases left in between. The CDR3 nucleotides are TGTGCCAGCAGCTACCGGGATCCGGGAACCTACGAGCAGTACTTC. Its translation is CASSYRDPGTYEQYF.

This sequence joins TRBV11-2 and TRBJ1-4; D not resolved. Between the trimmed V and J ends, which lost 1 base and 10 bases, there was a span of 13 bases. CDR3 length: 14 amino acids. Germline CDR1 reads SGHAT; CDR2 reads FQNNGV. The CDR3 protein is CASSLGSRGVKLFF. The CDR3 DNA is TGTGCCAGCAGCTTAGGCTCCCGCGGGGTAAAACTGTTTTTT.

This clonotype was found many times. The rearrangement links TRBV12-3 or TRBV12-4 to TRBJ1-2, with unresolved D. The CDR3 has 13 residues. V lost 5 bases and J lost 8, with 15 bases in between. The CDR3 protein is CASSPHPSGGYTF. CDR3 nucleotides: TGTGCCAGCAGTCCCCATCCCAGTGGCGGCTACACCTTC.

This clonotype was counted ten times or more. This chain links TRBV10-2 with TRBJ2-7; the match to TRBD2 covers 13 bases. Germline assignment: CDR1 WSHSY and CDR2 SAAADI. This CDR3 has 14 residues. The V segment lost 4 bases and the J segment 5 bases; nucleotides outside the gene matches: 2. CDR3: CASSGTSGGDEQYF. The CDR3 region has the DNA TGCGCCAGCAGTGGGACTAGCGGGGGCGACGAGCAGTACTTC.

The V call is TRBV2, the J call TRBJ1-1, with a weak D call TRBD1 (5 bases). The CDR3 spans 12 residues. Germline-derived CDR1 and CDR2 are SNHLY and FYNNEI. The ends were cut back, 6 bases at V and 8 bases at J, with 13 bases in the middle. CDR3 protein: CASSQGRTEAFF. The CDR3, as DNA: TGTGCCAGCAGCCAAGGGCGGACAGAAGCTTTCTTT.

This clonotype was detected only a few times. This CDR3 is CASSSRSGRAFF. The CDR3 DNA reads as TGTGCCAGCAGTTCTCGCTCAGGGAGAGCTTTCTTT. The chain uses TRBV28 and TRBJ1-1; D may be TRBD1 (5 bases). CDR3 size: 12 residues. Trimming pared 4 bases from V and 10 bases from J, leaving 13 bases between. Germline-derived CDR1 and CDR2 are MDHEN and SYDVKM.

This clonotype has at least ten counts. This chain connects TRBV10-3 to TRBJ1-5, with unresolved D. The CDR3 spans 15 residues. Germline values: CDR1 ENHRY, CDR2 SYGVKD. Trimming removed 4 bases from V and 0 bases from J, with 10 bases in between. The CDR3 coding sequence is TGTGCCATCAGTGGCGAGAGGGCTAGCAATCAGCCCCAGCATTTT. As protein: CAISGERASNQPQHF.

This clonotype has ten or more counts. The V gene is TRBV12-3 or TRBV12-4, the J gene TRBJ1-1; 8 nucleotides line up with TRBD1. The CDR3 totals 15 residues. V gave up 4 bases and J gave up 1 base; unmatched junction bases: 5. The chain's CDR3 is CASSSWTGRNTEAFF. Written as DNA, the CDR3 is TGTGCCAGCAGTTCTTGGACAGGGAGGAACACTGAAGCTTTCTTT.

This clonotype was recorded a few times. The gene calls are TRBV6-5 and TRBJ1-2, with D possibly being TRBD1 (5 bases). The CDR3 totals 13 residues. Germline assignment: CDR1 MNHEY and CDR2 SVGAGI. With 6 bases removed from V and 6 bases from J, the gap between germline ends came to 14 bases. The DNA for the CDR3 is TGTGCCAGCAGGGAACAGGTGCGGGATGGCTACACCTTC. It codes for CASREQVRDGYTF.

The chain joins TRBV11-2 to TRBJ2-7; 13 nucleotides match TRBD2. The CDR3 spans 15 residues. CDR1 is SGHAT, CDR2 FQNNGV, per germline. Germline trimming cut 3 bases from V and 6 bases from J; bases unmatched to any gene: 5. The CDR3 loop reads CASSFQGLAGVEQYF. DNA for the CDR3: TGTGCCAGCAGCTTCCAAGGACTAGCGGGAGTCGAGCAGTACTTC. Using reference TRBV11-2 and TRBJ2-7 for the parts outside the CDR3, the full variable domain is EAGVAQSPRYKIIEKRQSVAFWCNPISGHATLYWYQQILGQGPKLLIQFQNNGVVDDSQLPKDRFSAERLKGVDSTLKIQPAKLEDSAVYLCASSFQGLAGVEQYFGPGTRLTVT.

The chain carries TRBV25-1 and TRBJ1-1; a possible D gene is TRBD1 (5 bases). Per germline, CDR1 MGHDK and CDR2 SYGVNS. With 4 bases removed from V and 6 bases from J, the gap between germline ends came to 15 bases. CDR3 length equals 14 residues. The CDR3 DNA reads TGTGCCAGCAGTGGTCATCAGGGAGGTGCTGAAGCTTTCTTT. Translated, it gives CASSGHQGGAEAFF.